This T cell receptor (beta chain) emerged from a study of OX40 agonist ivuxolimab in advanced cancers. As for the study in general: Age averaged around 54 years (range roughly 20 to 90), and 70% to 85% were male.

This clone was detected only once. Antigen specificity is unknown. The study's findings and limits: Still undetermined is the antigen specificity of the expanded peripheral T cells. At 0.1 to 3.0 mg/kg, clonal expansion of CD4+ and CD8+ blood T cells had occurred by week 6.

TCRdb's table, derived via immunoSEQ multiplex PCR, lists solely in-frame clones and lacks some. The top ten hold 9.8% of the sample, which has tens of thousands of clones, 70% to 90% seen once. The CDR3 covers 14 residues. Germline V gives CDR1 LNHDA, CDR2 SQIVND (reference sequence). The trim removed 7 bases at V and 4 bases at J, leaving 7 bases unmatched. This chain uses TRBV19 with TRBJ1-5, with 7 bases aligning to TRBD1. The sequencing used CD4+ or CD8+ T cells sorted from blood, collected in a trial of the OX40 agonist ivuxolimab. This sequence originates from an adult with an advanced solid tumor such as melanoma, head and neck, liver or kidney cancer. The CDR3 bases are TGTGCCAGTACCAGGGGACAGTATAATCAGCCCCAGCATTTT. This encodes CASTRGQYNQPQHF.